A single sample is the source of the 21 T cell receptor beta chains below, sequenced in a study of blood T cell repertoires in COVID-19. Produced via immunoSEQ multiplex PCR; TCRdb's table is partial and in-frame only. This table has fewer than 200,000 clones, about 80% appearing once. Sequencing was performed on peripheral blood. The receptor source for this set is a man in his fifties or sixties with acute or convalescent COVID-19.

This clone was seen only once. The rearrangement uses TRBV5-1 and TRBJ2-7, with 10 positions matching TRBD2. The CDR3 extends over 14 amino acids. With V trimmed by 1 base and J by 2 bases, 0 bases remained unmatched. CDR1 and CDR2 from the germline V gene are SGHRS and YFSETQ. CDR3 amino acids: CASSLTSGAYEQYF. Written as DNA, the CDR3 is TGCGCCAGCAGCTTGACTAGCGGGGCCTACGAGCAGTACTTC.

The rearrangement uses TRBV19 and TRBJ1-1; TRBD1 matches at 9 bases. Germline V CDR1 and CDR2: LNHDA, SQIVND (reference sequence). The CDR3 covers 18 residues. J was trimmed by 3 bases and V by 0 bases; bases with no gene match: 11. The CDR3 protein is CASSIDLSGTGRDTEAFF. The CDR3, as DNA: TGTGCCAGTAGTATAGATCTTAGTGGGACAGGGCGGGACACTGAAGCTTTCTTT.

J is TRBJ1-2 and V is TRBV10-3; D remains ambiguous. The CDR3 covers 15 residues. Trimming took 10 bases from V and 1 from J, leaving 19 bases between them. CDR1 and CDR2 (germline): ENHRY, SYGVKD. DNA of the CDR3: TGTGCCACCCGACGTCCGTCCGGGGATAACTATGGCTACACCTTC. Its protein product is CATRRPSGDNYGYTF.

The chain joins TRBV29-1 to TRBJ2-1; 10 bases agree with TRBD2. The CDR3 length is 13 residues. The germline gives CDR1 SQVTM, CDR2 ANQGSEA. J gave up 7 bases and V 4 bases, and 4 bases lay outside the gene matches. The CDR3 region is CSVVSGGGNEQFF. For the CDR3, the DNA is TGCAGCGTTGTAAGCGGGGGGGGGAATGAGCAGTTCTTC.

The chain is built from TRBV6-2 or TRBV6-3 and TRBJ2-4, with D unresolved. The CDR3 runs to 14 residues. The germline gives CDR1 MNHEY, CDR2 SVGEGT. Trimming took 2 bases from V and 0 from J, leaving 5 bases between them. CDR3: CASSYTVAKNIQYF. Written as DNA, the CDR3 is TGTGCCAGCAGTTACACGGTAGCCAAAAACATTCAGTACTTC.

This chain joins TRBV30 and TRBJ1-1; D might be TRBD1 (5 bases). Deletions cut 0 bases from V and 4 bases from J, with 24 bases between. There are 18 residues in the CDR3. Germline V gene sequence: CDR1 GTSNPN, CDR2 SVGIG (reference sequence). CDR3: CAWSVVSQERVGGTEAFF. CDR3 coding DNA: TGTGCCTGGAGTGTAGTCAGCCAGGAAAGGGTGGGGGGCACTGAAGCTTTCTTT.

The CDR3 spells CASSLTVIGTGLAKNIQYF. The CDR3, as DNA: TGTGCCAGCAGCTTAACGGTCATCGGGACAGGCTTAGCCAAAAACATTCAGTACTTC. The chain employs TRBV7-2 and TRBJ2-4, with TRBD1 matching over 8 bases. V shed 2 bases, J shed 0 bases, and the junction held 12 bases outside the gene matches. The CDR3 is 19 residues long. Germline-derived CDR1 and CDR2 are SGHTA and FQGNSA.

The chain employs TRBV3-1 (or the pseudogene TRBV3-2) and TRBJ2-1; the D gene is possibly TRBD2 (5 bases). This CDR3 has 12 amino acids. Germline loops: CDR1 LGHDT, CDR2 YNNKEL (reference sequence). Trimming left V 4 bases short and J 8 bases short, with 9 bases between. DNA for the CDR3: TGTGCCAGCAGCCCAGGAGGCTATGAGCAGTTCTTC. This codes for CASSPGGYEQFF.

A few counts support this clone. Within the sample, other DNA sequences also encode this same CDR3. This rearrangement joins TRBV19 to TRBJ1-2; D is possibly TRBD1 (5 bases). The length of the CDR3 is 12 residues. The ends were cut back, 3 bases at V and 5 bases at J, with 7 bases in the middle. Germline V gene lookup returns CDR1 LNHDA and CDR2 SQIVND (reference sequence). The CDR3 DNA reads as TGTGCCAGTAGTATCGACAGTTATGGCTACACCTTC. This sequence encodes CASSIDSYGYTF.

This chain uses TRBV7-9 with TRBJ1-2, with TRBD1 matching 7 bases. CDR1 and CDR2 (germline): SEHNR, FQNEAQ (reference sequence). The CDR3 totals 15 residues. J lost 4 bases, V lost 3 bases, and 8 bases had no gene match. In DNA, the CDR3 is TGTGCCAGCAGCTTGGGACAGAGCCTACCCTATGGCTACACCTTC. Translation: CASSLGQSLPYGYTF.

The chain recombines TRBV12-3 or TRBV12-4 with TRBJ2-7; a weak D match, TRBD1 (5 bases). V was shortened by 3 bases and J by 1 base, with 7 bases between the two germline ends. The CDR3 is made up of 13 amino acids. Here the CDR3 reads CASSFRQSYEQYF. The CDR3 DNA follows: TGTGCCAGCAGTTTTCGACAGTCCTACGAGCAGTACTTC.

This clone came up a few times. The V gene is TRBV19, the J gene TRBJ1-1; D possibly corresponds to TRBD1 (6 bases). The CDR3 is 13 amino acids. Trimming pared 2 bases from V and 5 bases from J, leaving 9 bases between. Germline lookup yields CDR1 LNHDA and CDR2 SQIVND (reference sequence). CDR3 sequence reads: CASSITGKTEAFF. In DNA, the CDR3 is TGTGCCAGTAGTATAACAGGGAAGACTGAAGCTTTCTTT. Using reference TRBV19 and TRBJ1-1 for the parts outside the CDR3, the full variable domain is DGGITQSPKYLFRKEGQNVTLSCEQNLNHDAMYWYRQDPGQGLRLIYYSQIVNDFQKGDIAEGYSVSREKKESFPLTVTSAQKNPTAFYLCASSITGKTEAFFGQGTRLTVV.

The chain carries TRBV5-6 and TRBJ1-2, with 7 bases identical to TRBD1. V was clipped by 4 bases and J by 0 bases; unmatched bases: 6. The length of the CDR3 is 15 residues. Germline CDR1 reads SGHDT; CDR2 reads YYEEEE. CDR3 nucleotide sequence: TGTGCCAGCAGCCCGGGAGGGACAGCTAACTATGGCTACACCTTC. Its translation: CASSPGGTANYGYTF.

The rearrangement uses TRBV6-6 and TRBJ2-7; tentative D call: TRBD1 (5 bases). The germline V gene encodes CDR1 MNHNY and CDR2 SVGAGI (reference sequence). There are 15 residues in the CDR3. The V end was cut by 7 bases, the J end by 6 bases, with 22 bases between. The CDR3 here is CASTHDGQGRAEQYF. Written as DNA, the CDR3 is TGTGCCAGCACACACGATGGTCAGGGTAGGGCCGAGCAGTACTTC.

The genes are TRBV2 and TRBJ2-5; D is possibly TRBD1 (5 bases). Per germline, CDR1 SNHLY and CDR2 FYNNEI. V was shortened by 8 bases and J by 3 bases, with 22 bases between the two germline ends. The CDR3 is made up of 16 amino acids. CDR3 nucleotides: TGTGCCAGCGTGCCTAAGGAGAGGACAAGCGAAGAGACCCAGTACTTC. It encodes CASVPKERTSEETQYF.

J is TRBJ1-5 and V is TRBV2; TRBD1 matches 7 bases. The trim removed 6 bases at V and 4 bases at J, leaving 12 bases unmatched. The CDR3 is made up of 16 amino acids. Germline V lookup: CDR1 SNHLY, CDR2 FYNNEI. CDR3 DNA sequence: TGTGCCAGCAGCGAGGCGGGACAGCGTCGTAATCAGCCCCAGCATTTT. It is translated as CASSEAGQRRNQPQHF.

V is TRBV11-2 and J is TRBJ2-3; a possible D gene is TRBD2 (7 bases). The CDR3 loop spans 15 amino acids. Between the trimmed V and J ends, which lost 3 bases and 8 bases, there was a span of 18 bases. The germline CDR1 and CDR2 sequences are SGHAT and FQNNGV. The CDR3 coding sequence is TGTGCCAGCAGCTTGGATACGGGGGGCCTTGTTACGCAGTATTTT. Translating gives CASSLDTGGLVTQYF. Using reference TRBV11-2 and TRBJ2-3 for the parts outside the CDR3, the full variable domain is EAGVAQSPRYKIIEKRQSVAFWCNPISGHATLYWYQQILGQGPKLLIQFQNNGVVDDSQLPKDRFSAERLKGVDSTLKIQPAKLEDSAVYLCASSLDTGGLVTQYFGPGTRLTVL.

V gene TRBV19 combines with J gene TRBJ1-2; 7 bases align to TRBD1. Germline V gene lookup returns CDR1 LNHDA and CDR2 SQIVND (reference sequence). The CDR3 sequence is 15 residues long. The V gene end was trimmed by 5 bases and the J gene end by 5 bases; junction bases not matched to a gene: 11. This chain's CDR3 is CASSAWTGERYGYTF. Here the CDR3 DNA reads TGTGCCAGTAGTGCCTGGACAGGAGAGAGGTATGGCTACACCTTC. The full variable domain, in which reference TRBV19 and TRBJ1-2 provide the parts outside the CDR3, is DGGITQSPKYLFRKEGQNVTLSCEQNLNHDAMYWYRQDPGQGLRLIYYSQIVNDFQKGDIAEGYSVSREKKESFPLTVTSAQKNPTAFYLCASSAWTGERYGYTFGSGTRLTVV.

This chain uses TRBV4-3 with TRBJ2-7; 9 bases fit TRBD1. Germline V gives CDR1 LGHNA, CDR2 YSLEER. V gave up 3 bases and J gave up 2 bases; unmatched junction bases: 11. This CDR3 is 17 amino acids long. The CDR3 nucleotides are TGCGCCAGCAGCCAGTTAGCCGGGACAGGGAGTACCTACGAGCAGTACTTC. It translates to CASSQLAGTGSTYEQYF.

The J gene is TRBJ2-2, the V gene TRBV30, with D tentatively TRBD2 (6 bases). CDR1 is GTSNPN, CDR2 SVGIG, per germline (reference sequence). The V and J ends lost 1 base and 0 bases respectively, with 6 bases between them. The CDR3 is 14 residues long. CDR3 in amino acids: CAWSGLANTGELFF. The DNA of the CDR3 is TGTGCCTGGAGTGGACTAGCGAACACCGGGGAGCTGTTTTTT.

The V and J genes are TRBV2 and TRBJ2-7, with D possibly TRBD2 on 5 matching bases. The CDR3 length is 11 residues. V was cut by 7 bases and J by 7 bases, with 11 bases left in between. CDR1 is SNHLY, CDR2 FYNNEI, per germline. As DNA, the CDR3 is TGTGCCAGCATCGGGGAAGGGGAGCAGTACTTC. Encoded protein: CASIGEGEQYF.